A selection of T cell receptor beta chains follows, all from one sample in a study of Graves' ophthalmopathy and Graves' hyperthyroidism. TCRdb used MiXCR to reprocess the multiplex PCR reads, holding one entry per CDR3 protein. The repertoire has over 450,000 distinct CDR3 sequences, around 14% of them found once; the top ten carry roughly 9.8%. The material sequenced was blood. The receptor source for this set is a woman aged 30 to 39 with Graves' ophthalmopathy. CDR3s include the opening cysteine and the closing phenylalanine or tryptophan. A D gene is named only where the DNA matches it firmly. Size values are once, few and many counts, or a class for expanded clones, and some rows have none.

cdr3_nt cdr3_aa clone_size j_call d_call v_call
TGTGCCAGCAGCTCACCGGGACAGCCTCTTGAAGCTTTCTTT CASSSPGQPLEAFF many TRBJ1-1 TRBD1 TRBV13
TGTGCCAGCACAAATGACGACAGGGGGCGGGAGCAGTACTTC CASTNDDRGREQYF many TRBJ2-7 TRBD1 TRBV6-1
TGTGCCAGCAGCACAGGGATCCGGACTGAAGCTTTCTTT CASSTGIRTEAFF many TRBJ1-1 - TRBV6-1
TGTGCCAGCAGTACAAACCGGGGACTAGCCATATCCGGGTACTACGAGCAGTACTTC CASSTNRGLAISGYYEQYF few TRBJ2-7 TRBD2 TRBV6-9
TGCGCCAGCAGTGAGACAGGGGTCGGCTATGGCTACACCTTC CASSETGVGYGYTF many TRBJ1-2 TRBD1 TRBV5-1
TGTGCCATCAGTGACAGGGGCGACTATGGCTACACCTTC CAISDRGDYGYTF - TRBJ1-2 - TRBV10-3
TGCGCCAGCAGCCAAGAAGGAGGTAGATTCCCAACCTACGAGCAGTACTTC CASSQEGGRFPTYEQYF many TRBJ2-7 - TRBV4-1
TGTGCCAGCAGCTTTAGGTCAGAGAATTATGGCTACACCTTC CASSFRSENYGYTF many TRBJ1-2 - TRBV11-2
TGTGCCAGCAGCCAAGGTATGCGGAGATCTCCCGGGGAGCTGTTTTTT CASSQGMRRSPGELFF few TRBJ2-2 - TRBV3-1
TGTGCCATCAGTGCAGGGGCCCAAAATTCACCCCTCCACTTT CAISAGAQNSPLHF many TRBJ1-6 - TRBV10-3
TGTGCCAGCAGTTTAAGAGTATTCGGGACAGGGGGTCACGAGCAGTACTTC CASSLRVFGTGGHEQYF many TRBJ2-7 TRBD1 TRBV27
TGTGCCAGCACCCCTTGGGCCAAGACAGGGAACACCGGGGAGCTGTTTTTT CASTPWAKTGNTGELFF few TRBJ2-2 - TRBV27